The 9 T cell receptor beta chains below were found in one sample sequenced in a study of shared clonotypes between healthy human individuals. Clones were read by immunoSEQ multiplex PCR, and TCRdb kept only the in-frame ones, dropping some. The table lists under 650,000 clones, less than 96% of them singletons. Sequenced input: naive CD4+ T cells sorted from blood. Subset of the sample: CD45RA+ positively selected. The source is a woman aged 30 to 39 in good health.

The V gene is TRBV5-1, the J gene TRBJ2-6; possible D gene TRBD2, 6 bases. CDR3 length: 16 residues. V lost 4 bases to trimming and J lost 4 bases, with 15 bases between them. Per germline, CDR1 SGHRS and CDR2 YFSETQ. The CDR3 DNA follows: TGCGCCAGCAGCGCGGGACTGTCATCCGGGGCCAACGTCCTGACTTTC. This gives the protein CASSAGLSSGANVLTF.

Details on this clone: The sample has other DNA sequences that encode this CDR3 too. The chain couples TRBV2 to TRBJ1-2; D gene ambiguous. Trimming shortened V by 2 bases and J by 4 bases, and 5 bases separated the two germline ends. The CDR3 totals 12 residues. Germline V gene lookup returns CDR1 SNHLY and CDR2 FYNNEI. The CDR3, as DNA: TGTGCCAGCAGTGAACAGGTCTATGGCTACACCTTC. Amino acid sequence: CASSEQVYGYTF.

A note on this clone: The sample has other DNA sequences that encode this CDR3 too. J is TRBJ2-3 and V is TRBV5-1, with 10 bases identical to TRBD2. The CDR3 runs 16 residues. The junction had 3 bases not matched to a gene; V was cut back by 2 bases and J by 0 bases. Germline lookup yields CDR1 SGHRS and CDR2 YFSETQ. The CDR3 region has the DNA TGCGCCAGCAGCTTAGGACTAGCGGCTAGCACAGATACGCAGTATTTT. This translates into CASSLGLAASTDTQYF.

The chain combines TRBV5-1 with TRBJ1-1; D gene unclear. The V end lost 1 base, the J end lost 4 bases, and 14 bases lay between the germline ends. In germline, CDR1 is SGHRS, CDR2 YFSETQ. This CDR3 contains 15 residues. CDR3: CASSLPWAPGTEAFF. For the CDR3, the DNA is TGCGCCAGCAGCTTGCCTTGGGCCCCGGGCACTGAAGCTTTCTTT. The variable domain in full, with the rest retrieved from reference TRBV5-1 and TRBJ1-1, is KAGVTQTPRYLIKTRGQQVTLSCSPISGHRSVSWYQQTPGQGLQFLFEYFSETQRNKGNFPGRFSGRQFSNSRSEMNVSTLELGDSALYLCASSLPWAPGTEAFFGQGTRLTVV.

The genes are TRBV28 and TRBJ1-2; TRBD1 matches at 9 bases. Germline V gene sequence: CDR1 MDHEN, CDR2 SYDVKM. J lost 3 bases, V lost 7 bases, and 12 bases had no gene match. CDR3 length equals 16 residues. CDR3 coding DNA: TGTGCCAGCAAAACCAATACGGGACAGGGAGACTATGGCTACACCTTC. Its protein product is CASKTNTGQGDYGYTF.

The chain combines TRBV6-1 with TRBJ1-5, with TRBD1 identical over 9 bases. V shed 4 bases, J shed 4 bases, and the junction held 5 bases outside the gene matches. Looked up from germline, CDR1 is MNHNS and CDR2 is SASEGT. The CDR3 spans 15 residues. The CDR3 loop is CASSAPGTGNQPQHF. CDR3 DNA sequence: TGTGCCAGCAGTGCCCCCGGGACAGGGAATCAGCCCCAGCATTTT.

The chain uses TRBV5-1 and TRBJ1-1, with TRBD1 as a possible D gene (5 bases). V lost 0 bases and J 1 base, leaving 10 bases between the germline ends. The CDR3 runs to 15 residues. Per germline, CDR1 SGHRS and CDR2 YFSETQ. The chain's CDR3 is CASSLENRKNTEAFF. As DNA, the CDR3 is TGCGCCAGCAGCTTGGAAAACAGGAAGAACACTGAAGCTTTCTTT. Full variable domain (outside the CDR3, taken from reference TRBV5-1 and TRBJ1-1): KAGVTQTPRYLIKTRGQQVTLSCSPISGHRSVSWYQQTPGQGLQFLFEYFSETQRNKGNFPGRFSGRQFSNSRSEMNVSTLELGDSALYLCASSLENRKNTEAFFGQGTRLTVV.

The table lists this clone with a count of one. The chain couples TRBV5-4 to TRBJ2-2; 16 bases fit TRBD2. Trimming at V came to 5 bases and at J to 4 bases, leaving 8 bases not matched to a gene. Germline V gene sequence: CDR1 SGHNT, CDR2 YYREEE (reference sequence). The CDR3 consists of 18 residues. CDR3: CASSSGTSGRAGTGELFF. As DNA, the CDR3 is TGTGCCAGCAGTTCAGGGACTAGCGGGAGGGCGGGCACCGGGGAGCTGTTTTTT.

V gene TRBV2 combines with J gene TRBJ1-2; D remains ambiguous. The CDR3 consists of 13 residues. Germline V gene lookup returns CDR1 SNHLY and CDR2 FYNNEI. The V and J ends lost 5 bases and 0 bases respectively, with 7 bases between them. This CDR3 reads CASSLQANYGYTF. In DNA form, the CDR3 reads TGTGCCAGCAGTCTTCAGGCTAACTATGGCTACACCTTC.